This note documents a single T cell receptor beta chain sequence. This specimen comes from a study of T cell changes during pregnancy in multiple sclerosis. Sequencing used immunoSEQ multiplex PCR; TCRdb keeps in-frame clones, though not all of them. The sample includes 34,000 or so clones, approximately 91% seen only once; the top ten take 3.5% to 5.5%. This CDR3 spans 15 amino acids. The V gene lost 0 bases and the J gene lost 2 bases, with 10 bases spanning the gap. In germline, CDR1 is LGHNA, CDR2 YSLEER. The source of this sequence is a female donor in good health, enrolled as a control in a pregnancy study. The gene calls are TRBV4-3 and TRBJ1-1, with D hard to call. The sample in question was peripheral blood, obtained in the second trimester of pregnancy. The CDR3 protein is CASSQDTTRNTEAFF. For the CDR3, the DNA is TGCGCCAGCAGCCAAGATACGACTCGTAACACTGAAGCTTTCTTT.